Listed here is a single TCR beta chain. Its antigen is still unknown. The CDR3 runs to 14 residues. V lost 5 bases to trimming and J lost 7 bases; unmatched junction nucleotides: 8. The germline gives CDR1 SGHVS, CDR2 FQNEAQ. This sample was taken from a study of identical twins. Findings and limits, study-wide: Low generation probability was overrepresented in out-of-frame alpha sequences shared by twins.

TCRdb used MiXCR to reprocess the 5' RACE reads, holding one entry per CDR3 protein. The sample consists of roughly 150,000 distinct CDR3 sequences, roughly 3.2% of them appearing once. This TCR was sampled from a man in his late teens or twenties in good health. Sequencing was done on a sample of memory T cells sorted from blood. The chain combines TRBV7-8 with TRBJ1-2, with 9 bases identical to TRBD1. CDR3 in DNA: TGTGCCAGCAGCGTTTCGGGACAGGGAGGTGGCTACACCTTC. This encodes CASSVSGQGGGYTF.